This T cell receptor beta chain was recorded in a study of blood T cells in healthy people across ages. Trimming stripped 0 bases from V and 4 bases from J, with 10 bases between. The CDR3 runs to 14 residues. Germline loops: CDR1 SGDLS, CDR2 YYNGEE. In this sample, this clonotype turned up a few times. What it binds is unknown. Study-level points and caveats: In the absence of known donor CMV status, changes in expanded clonotypes were possibly confounded. Diversity figures derived from one million T cells were judged to underestimate the true value.

Aged roughly 6 to 100, donors were systemically healthy Caucasians from Russia. With a J-beta primer mix and a sample-barcoded 5' primer, a second PCR ran about 6 to 11 cycles. Per-sample output comprised a minimum of 2.5 million paired-end reads containing CDR3. TCRdb reprocessed the 5' RACE reads with MiXCR, giving one entry per CDR3 protein. The repertoire has roughly 640,000 distinct CDR3 sequences, about 28% of them found once; the top ten carry 15% to 17%. The sequencing input was blood. The rearrangement uses TRBV9 and TRBJ1-1; D call uncertain. The receptor was derived from a woman of 80 years or more in good health. CDR3 DNA sequence: TGTGCCAGCAGCGTAGCTTCGGTAGGCACTGAAGCTTTCTTT. Protein sequence: CASSVASVGTEAFF. Drawing the rest from reference TRBV9 and TRBJ1-1, the complete variable domain is DSGVTQTPKHLITATGQRVTLRCSPRSGDLSVYWYQQSLDQGLQFLIQYYNGEERAKGNILERFSAQQFPDLHSELNLSSLELGDSALYFCASSVASVGTEAFFGQGTRLTVV.